Each of the 18 T cell receptor beta chains below was sequenced from the same sample in a study of T cells after yellow fever vaccination. TCRdb re-analysed the 5' RACE reads in MiXCR, keeping a single row per CDR3 protein. Of under 300,000 distinct CDR3 sequences in the sample, less than 8.5% were seen once. The source was CD4+ T cells sorted from PBMCs, collected 15 days after the yellow fever booster vaccination. The receptors stem from a young man who received the YFV17D yellow fever vaccine.

The CDR3 loop reads CASSLGLAGAYNEQFF. The DNA of the CDR3 is TGTGCCAGTAGTTTAGGACTAGCGGGAGCCTACAATGAGCAGTTCTTC. This chain uses TRBV19 with TRBJ2-1; 13 nucleotides line up with TRBD2. The CDR3 length is 16 residues. CDR1 and CDR2 from the germline V gene are LNHDA and SQIVND (reference sequence). J was trimmed by 2 bases and V by 5 bases; bases with no gene match: 3.

This sequence joins TRBV20-1 and TRBJ2-7; no reliable D call. In germline, CDR1 is DFQATT, CDR2 SNEGSKA (reference sequence). The CDR3 extends over 12 amino acids. V lost 5 bases to trimming and J lost 0 bases, with 8 bases between them. As DNA, the CDR3 is TGCAGTGCTCGTCAGGCCTCCTACGAGCAGTACTTC. Its protein product is CSARQASYEQYF.

This chain joins TRBV29-1 and TRBJ1-4, with D possibly matching TRBD1 (6 bases). Per the germline V gene, CDR1 is SQVTM and CDR2 is ANQGSEA. CDR3 length: 13 amino acids. Trimming cost V 6 bases and J 6 bases, with 14 bases left between them. In DNA, the CDR3 is TGCAGCGTCCAGGGGACTGAAGATGAAAAACTGTTTTTT. Protein: CSVQGTEDEKLFF.

This clonotype was seen only a few times. J is TRBJ1-1 and V is TRBV3-1, with 9 bases aligning to TRBD1. Trimming at V came to 6 bases and at J to 0 bases, leaving 5 bases not matched to a gene. This CDR3 spans 15 amino acids. Per the germline V gene, CDR1 is LGHDT and CDR2 is YNNKEL (reference sequence). The CDR3 DNA sequence: TGTGCCAGCAGAGGGACAGGGTCTTTGAACACTGAAGCTTTCTTT. It encodes CASRGTGSLNTEAFF.

This clonotype was observed a few times. V gene TRBV7-9 combines with J gene TRBJ2-1, with a tentative D call TRBD1 (6 bases). CDR3 length equals 17 residues. Trimming pared 5 bases from V and 4 bases from J, leaving 21 bases between. Germline V gene data show CDR1 as SEHNR and CDR2 as FQNEAQ (reference sequence). The CDR3, as DNA: TGTGCCAGCAGCCCTTGGAACGGACAGAACCTTTACAATGAGCAGTTCTTC. Translated, it gives CASSPWNGQNLYNEQFF.

This clonotype has a handful of counts. The V gene is TRBV7-2, the J gene TRBJ2-5, with 7 bases lining up with TRBD2. CDR3 length: 17 residues. Looked up from germline, CDR1 is SGHTA and CDR2 is FQGNSA. V lost 0 bases and J lost 5; bases outside the gene matches: 12. The CDR3 nucleotides are TGTGCCAGCAGCTTAGCAGGAGGGCTAGCGGCGGGGGAGACCCAGTACTTC. Protein sequence: CASSLAGGLAAGETQYF.

The chain recombines TRBV20-1 with TRBJ1-1; 7 bases agree with TRBD1. The CDR3 loop spans 14 amino acids. Germline assignment: CDR1 DFQATT and CDR2 SNEGSKA (reference sequence). Trimming cost V 7 bases and J 6 bases; bases outside gene matches: 14. CDR3 sequence: CSGSSQGMGPEAFF. DNA for the CDR3: TGCAGTGGCAGTTCACAGGGGATGGGGCCTGAAGCTTTCTTT.

The genes are TRBV5-5 and TRBJ2-4, with D possibly being TRBD2 (7 bases). CDR1 SGHKS and CDR2 YYEKEE come from the germline V gene (reference sequence). This CDR3 has 18 residues. Trimming removed 0 bases from V and 13 bases from J, with 29 bases in between. The CDR3 sequence is CASSLAPWRGARGGGQYF. CDR3 in DNA: TGTGCCAGCAGCTTGGCACCATGGAGAGGGGCCCGTGGCGGGGGCCAGTACTTC. Combining the CDR3 with reference TRBV5-5 and TRBJ2-4 gives the whole variable domain DAGVTQSPTHLIKTRGQQVTLRCSPISGHKSVSWYQQVLGQGPQFIFQYYEKEERGRGNFPDRFSARQFPNYSSELNVNALLLGDSALYLCASSLAPWRGARGGGQYFGAGTRLSVL.

This clonotype has more than one count but fewer than ten. Here the CDR3 reads CATSRDSATGELFF. CDR3 DNA: TGTGCCACCAGCAGAGATAGCGCCACCGGGGAGCTGTTTTTT. The chain employs TRBV15 and TRBJ2-2; D is perhaps TRBD2 (5 bases). V lost 0 bases to trimming and J lost 4 bases, with 6 bases between them. Per the germline V gene, CDR1 is LNHNV and CDR2 is YYDKDF (reference sequence). CDR3 size: 14 residues. Using reference TRBV15 and TRBJ2-2 for the parts outside the CDR3, the full variable domain is DAMVIQNPRYQVTQFGKPVTLSCSQTLNHNVMYWYQQKSSQAPKLLFHYYDKDFNNEADTPDNFQSRRPNTSFCFLDIRSPGLGDTAMYLCATSRDSATGELFFGEGSRLTVL.

This clonotype has more than one count but fewer than ten. The chain recombines TRBV18 with TRBJ2-5; 7 bases map to TRBD1. The CDR3 is made up of 15 amino acids. Unmatched junction bases numbered 6, after V lost 4 bases and J lost 1 base. From germline, CDR1 is KGHSH and CDR2 LQKENI. CDR3 loop: CASSRPGTAQETQYF. The CDR3 nucleotides are TGTGCCAGCTCACGACCCGGGACAGCCCAAGAGACCCAGTACTTC.

This clonotype was seen only a few times. V usage is TRBV9 and J usage is TRBJ1-1, with TRBD1 matching 7 bases. The CDR3 sequence is 14 residues long. Trimming removed 3 bases from V and 6 bases from J; junction bases left unmatched: 8. Germline V lookup: CDR1 SGDLS, CDR2 YYNGEE. The CDR3 loop reads CASSARPGGPEAFF. The CDR3 bases are TGTGCCAGCAGCGCCCGGCCAGGGGGTCCTGAAGCTTTCTTT.

This sequence joins TRBV28 and TRBJ2-5, with 8 nucleotides matching TRBD2. The V and J ends lost 6 bases and 4 bases, in that order; junction bases with no gene match: 13. There are 16 residues in the CDR3. The V gene's germline CDR1 is MDHEN and CDR2 SYDVKM. The CDR3 reads CASRPQRGSGAETQYF. The CDR3 region has the DNA TGTGCCAGCAGGCCACAGCGGGGGAGCGGAGCAGAGACCCAGTACTTC.

The rearrangement uses TRBV24-1 and TRBJ2-3, with D tentatively TRBD1 or TRBD2 (5 bases each). Trimming removed 0 bases at V and 2 bases at J, with 23 bases between. The CDR3 runs 20 residues. Looked up from germline, CDR1 is KGHDR and CDR2 is SFDVKD. The CDR3 region has the DNA TGTGCCACCAGTGATTTGCAAATGACAGAGTGGGGGATATCCACAGATACGCAGTATTTT. Amino acids: CATSDLQMTEWGISTDTQYF.

This clonotype has only a few counts. This sequence joins TRBV7-2 and TRBJ2-5; no definite D call. Germline CDR1 SGHTA, CDR2 FQGNSA. CDR3 length: 15 residues. The germline V and J ends were trimmed by 5 bases and 0 bases, with 13 bases remaining between them. This CDR3 is CASSKGRGYQETQYF. In nucleotides, the CDR3 is TGTGCCAGCAGCAAGGGCCGCGGATACCAAGAGACCCAGTACTTC.

The gene calls are TRBV18 and TRBJ2-1; the match to TRBD2 covers 7 bases. Germline assignment: CDR1 KGHSH and CDR2 LQKENI. The J segment lost 8 bases and the V segment lost 1 base, leaving 11 bases of the junction unmatched. This CDR3 comprises 16 residues. CDR3 bases: TGTGCCAGCTCACCACGGAATGGGGGAGGGAGCGATGAGCAGTTCTTC. It is translated as CASSPRNGGGSDEQFF. The full variable domain, completed using reference TRBV18 and TRBJ2-1, is NAGVMQNPRHLVRRRGQEARLRCSPMKGHSHVYWYRQLPEEGLKFMVYLQKENIIDESGMPKERFSAEFPKEGPSILRIQQVVRGDSAAYFCASSPRNGGGSDEQFFGPGTRLTVL.

Notes on this clonotype: This sequence may be a read error, since a much larger clone differs from it by one base. The genes are TRBV6-2 or TRBV6-3 and TRBJ2-7; D might be TRBD1 (5 bases). Per germline, CDR1 MNHEY and CDR2 SVGEGT. V lost 11 bases and J 3 bases, leaving 14 bases between the germline ends. The CDR3 totals 12 residues. The CDR3 coding sequence is TGTGCCCGCAAAGAGACAGACTACGAGCAGTACTTC. It specifies CARKETDYEQYF.

This clonotype has a count of ten or more. The chain has TRBV12-3 or TRBV12-4 and TRBJ2-5; tentative D call: TRBD2 (6 bases). Trimming removed 8 bases from V and 4 bases from J, with 11 bases in between. CDR3 length equals 12 residues. The CDR3 region is CASRRDSETQYF. In DNA form, the CDR3 reads TGTGCCAGCCGCCGGGACTCAGAGACCCAGTACTTC.

This clonotype was seen at least ten times. The chain links TRBV7-2 to TRBJ1-2; no reliable D call. Per the germline V gene, CDR1 is SGHTA and CDR2 is FQGNSA. The CDR3 has 14 residues. V shed 5 bases and J shed 8 bases, with 18 bases lying between them. CDR3 amino acids: CASSSNGLSSGYTF. The DNA for the CDR3 is TGTGCCAGCAGCAGCAACGGGCTTAGTAGCGGCTACACCTTC.